The entry that follows covers one TCR beta chain sequence. Its specificity is unknown. TCRdb keeps only in-frame clones here, not all; method: immunoSEQ multiplex PCR. The data show more than 15,000 clones, roughly 77% seen once. Per germline, CDR1 SGDLS and CDR2 YYNGEE. The CDR3 spans 14 residues. The V and J ends lost 0 bases and 2 bases respectively, with 6 bases between them. The data were taken from a study of OX40 agonist ivuxolimab in advanced cancers. Study observations and caveats: Among the least clonally expanded were partial responders at 0.1-3.0 mg/kg.

This material consisted of CD4+ or CD8+ T cells sorted from blood, taken in a trial of the OX40 agonist ivuxolimab. V is TRBV9 and J is TRBJ1-3, with D possibly TRBD1 on 5 matching bases. This TCR was sampled from an adult with an advanced solid tumor such as melanoma, head and neck, liver or kidney cancer. The CDR3 spells CASSVGGPGNTIYF. The CDR3 nucleotides read TGTGCCAGCAGCGTAGGGGGACCTGGAAACACCATATATTTT.